A selection of T cell receptor beta chains follows, all from one sample in a study of T cell repertoires in cytomegalovirus infection. Using its own MiXCR run on the reads, TCRdb lists one record per CDR3 protein. Seen here are some 440,000 distinct CDR3 sequences, roughly 30% observed once, and the top ten hold around 13%. The sequencing input was PBMCs. The receptors originated from a human donor in good health (CMV status not recorded). Some clones in this sample may be carry-over from other donors' samples. The CDR3 runs from the conserved cysteine through the conserved F or W. D genes are given only for firm matches. Some rows mark clone size as missing; the rest say once, few, many or name a class of expanded clone.

clone_size | j_call | v_call | d_call | cdr3_aa | cdr3_nt
many | TRBJ1-2 | TRBV7-6 | - | CASSEGEVRYGYTF | TGTGCCAGCAGCGAAGGGGAGGTGCGCTATGGCTACACCTTC
- | TRBJ2-1 | TRBV12-3/TRBV12-4 | - | CASRGGSDYNEQFF | TGTGCCAGCAGAGGAGGATCCGATTACAATGAGCAGTTCTTC
- | TRBJ2-7 | TRBV7-2 | TRBD2 | CASSLKLAGGNEQYF | TGTGCCAGCAGCTTAAAATTAGCGGGGGGTAACGAGCAGTACTTC
- | TRBJ2-5 | TRBV12-3/TRBV12-4 | TRBD1 | CASTPGQGFTETQYF | TGTGCCAGCACCCCGGGACAGGGGTTTACAGAGACCCAGTACTTC
- | TRBJ1-2 | TRBV3-1 | TRBD1 | CASSHKGQRNGYTF | TGTGCCAGCAGTCATAAGGGACAGCGCAATGGCTACACCTTC
- | TRBJ1-2 | TRBV6-5 | - | CASWGWDTGYTF | TGTGCCAGCTGGGGGTGGGACACCGGCTACACCTTC
few | TRBJ2-7 | TRBV4-1 | - | CASSQEDLYYEQYF | TGCGCCAGCAGCCAAGAGGACCTATACTACGAGCAGTACTTC
few | TRBJ2-1 | TRBV4-3 | - | CASSQEGSGEQFF | TGCGCCAGCAGCCAAGAAGGGTCTGGCGAGCAGTTCTTC
- | TRBJ1-1 | TRBV6-1 | - | CASSLGEVETFF | TGTGCCAGCAGTCTCGGGGAAGTTGAAACTTTCTTT
few | TRBJ1-2 | TRBV6-5 | TRBD1 | CASSYSSDRGKVF | TGTGCCAGCAGTTACTCGTCCGACAGGGGAAAAGTGTTC
few | TRBJ2-7 | TRBV28 | - | CASSLRGATTYEQYF | TGTGCCAGCAGTCTGAGGGGGGCTACGACCTACGAGCAGTACTTC
- | TRBJ2-7 | TRBV2 | TRBD1 | CASSRDRGFDEQYF | TGTGCCAGCAGTCGGGACAGGGGTTTCGACGAGCAGTACTTC
- | TRBJ1-2 | TRBV7-9 | - | CASSWTPGFGYTF | TGTGCCAGCAGCTGGACGCCAGGGTTTGGCTACACCTTC
- | TRBJ1-1 | TRBV7-6 | TRBD1 | CASSIQQGAGTEAFF | TGTGCCAGCAGCATACAACAGGGGGCCGGCACTGAAGCTTTCTTT
- | TRBJ2-2 | TRBV2 | TRBD1 | CASREDRANTGELFF | TGTGCCAGCAGGGAGGACAGGGCGAACACCGGGGAGCTGTTTTTT
- | TRBJ2-6 | TRBV28 | - | CVSSLLYSASGANVLTF | TGTGTCAGCAGTTTACTGTATAGTGCGTCTGGGGCCAACGTCCTGACTTTC
- | TRBJ1-2 | TRBV7-9 | - | CASSSDPDYGYTF | TGTGCCAGCAGCTCCGATCCGGACTATGGCTACACCTTC
few | TRBJ1-2 | TRBV18 | TRBD1 | CASSPGTGGVGNYGYTF | TGTGCCAGCTCACCCGGCACAGGGGGCGTCGGCAACTATGGCTACACCTTC
few | TRBJ2-4 | TRBV7-6 | - | CASSLGAGPAKNIQYF | TGTGCCAGCAGCTTAGGGGCGGGGCCGGCCAAAAACATTCAGTACTTC
- | TRBJ2-1 | TRBV2 | TRBD2 | CASSGGALPEQFF | TGTGCCAGCAGCGGGGGGGCCCTCCCTGAGCAGTTCTTC
few | TRBJ2-3 | TRBV9 | - | CASSVAIDAKRGTDTQYF | TGTGCCAGCAGCGTAGCTATCGACGCCAAGCGGGGCACAGATACGCAGTATTTT
- | TRBJ1-1 | TRBV7-9 | - | CASSLVWAGNTEAFF | TGTGCCAGCAGCTTAGTTTGGGCCGGGAACACTGAAGCTTTCTTT